This T cell receptor beta chain derives from a study of identical twins. Template switching introduced a universal primer site, and the cDNA bore unique molecular identifiers. MiXCR, applied by TCRdb to the 5' RACE reads, yields one record per CDR3 protein. The profile shows around 470,000 distinct CDR3 sequences, 13% to 15% of them singletons. Germline CDR1 SGDLS, CDR2 YYNGEE. Unmatched junction bases numbered 4, after V lost 4 bases and J lost 0 bases. CDR3 length: 15 amino acids. The same data also went into a second study, on yellow fever vaccine responses in identical twins.

Sequenced material: CD4+ T cells sorted from blood. The V gene is TRBV9, the J gene TRBJ2-7, with 10 bases fitting TRBD1. This TCR was recovered from a woman between 18 and 30 years old in good health. DNA of the CDR3: TGTGCCAGCAGCCCTGGGACAGGGGTCTCCTACGAGCAGTACTTC. It codes for CASSPGTGVSYEQYF.